This TCR beta chain derives from a study of T cell responses to AZD1222 COVID-19 vaccine. Broader study findings: Donors, mostly white British, included more females; clonal diversity was possibly underestimated. Baseline serostatus was positive in only a handful of AZD1222 recipients.

Measured with immunoSEQ multiplex PCR; TCRdb has only the in-frame clones, and not every one. The profile shows tens of thousands of clones, 70% to 90% of them singletons. The CDR3 contains 16 residues. The V gene's germline CDR1 is SGHKS and CDR2 YYEKEE (reference sequence). The V gene lost 1 base and the J gene lost 8 bases, with 21 bases spanning the gap. Regarding this clone: No antigen is known for it.

This receptor was obtained from an adult who received the AZD1222 COVID-19 vaccine. The chain couples TRBV5-5 to TRBJ1-2; a weak D match, TRBD1 (5 bases). Sequenced here: peripheral blood, sampled 28 days after the second AZD1222 dose. CDR3 residues: CASSLWYRDVRWGYTF. CDR3 DNA sequence: TGTGCCAGCAGCTTGTGGTATAGGGACGTTCGGTGGGGCTACACCTTC.